Sequencing of this T cell receptor beta chain was carried out in a study of shared clonotypes between healthy human individuals. Germline values: CDR1 SGHRS, CDR2 YFSETQ. V was shortened by 4 bases and J by 0 bases, with 14 bases between the two germline ends. This CDR3 has 16 amino acids. Original handling: Filtering differed, since immunoSEQ gave only junction sequences and no quality scores. Only in-frame clones appear in the TCRdb table, and some are missing; sequencing was by immunoSEQ multiplex PCR. The V and J calls and the clone size are those of that table, but D and trimming were determined from the DNA. Here the sample spans over 950,000 clones, approximately 75% being singletons.

This chain links TRBV5-1 with TRBJ2-1, with D uncertain. The source is a man younger than 30 in good health. Some clones in this sample may be carry-over from other donors' samples. Sequencing was carried out using memory CD4+ T cells from PBMCs. Subset here: CD45RA-negative fraction. The CDR3 is CASSPTGFSSYNEQFF. The CDR3 DNA sequence: TGCGCCAGCAGCCCGACCGGGTTTAGCTCCTACAATGAGCAGTTCTTC.